This TCR beta chain originates from a study of blood T cell repertoires in COVID-19. The germline gives CDR1 MGHRA, CDR2 YSYEKL. The CDR3 has 14 amino acids. The V gene end was trimmed by 4 bases and the J gene end by 1 base; junction bases not matched to a gene: 2. Original data processing: Estimated nucleated cell counts came from reference gene primer amplification. Assay: immunoSEQ multiplex PCR; the TCRdb copy retains only in-frame clones and omits some. The V and J calls and the clone size are those of that table, but D and trimming were determined from the DNA. The profile covers 250,000 to 350,000 clones, with 75% to 90% appearing a single time and about 2.2% taken by the ten largest.

The TCR was taken from a woman aged 25 to 39 who had recovered from COVID-19. The specimen sequenced was peripheral blood. V and J are TRBV4-1 and TRBJ2-7; 9 bases line up with TRBD1. CDR3 sequence reads: CASSPDRGSYEQYF. The CDR3 coding sequence is TGCGCCAGCAGCCCCGACAGGGGGTCCTACGAGCAGTACTTC.